The next 10 T cell receptor beta chains were all read from a single sample in a study of graft-versus-host responses after intestinal transplantation. These receptors' antigens are unknown. The method was immunoSEQ multiplex PCR; TCRdb's version includes in-frame clones alone and lacks a portion of them. The sample yields about 38,000 clones, around 94% seen once. The sample was unstimulated CD4+ T cells sorted from spleen or lymph node cells, taken before transplant. These receptors were taken from a human donor who was the organ donor for an intestinal transplant.

As DNA, the CDR3 is TGCGCCAGCAGCGCTCACAGGGGCAATGAGCAGTTCTTC. Translation: CASSAHRGNEQFF. The chain combines TRBV4-3 with TRBJ2-1, with 7 bases matching TRBD1. With 5 bases clipped from V and 6 bases from J, the junction kept 4 bases outside the gene matches. Germline V gene lookup returns CDR1 LGHNA and CDR2 YSLEER. This CDR3 region has 13 residues.

The DNA of the CDR3 is TGTGCCAGCGGGACCGGGACAGGGATATTCTTC. Translated: CASGTGTGIFF. The chain recombines TRBV28 with TRBJ2-1, with TRBD1 matching 9 bases. This CDR3 is 11 amino acids long. From germline, CDR1 is MDHEN and CDR2 SYDVKM. The V gene end was trimmed by 8 bases and the J gene end by 16 bases; junction bases not matched to a gene: 9.

The chain employs TRBV11-2 and TRBJ2-7; D is unclear. CDR1 is SGHAT and CDR2 is FQNNGV in the germline V gene. The CDR3 totals 13 residues. Trimming cost V 5 bases and J 3 bases, with 11 bases left between them. CDR3 protein: CASSPRHIYEQYF. The CDR3 region has the DNA TGTGCCAGCAGCCCCCGGCACATCTACGAGCAGTACTTC. Full variable domain (outside the CDR3, taken from reference TRBV11-2 and TRBJ2-7): EAGVAQSPRYKIIEKRQSVAFWCNPISGHATLYWYQQILGQGPKLLIQFQNNGVVDDSQLPKDRFSAERLKGVDSTLKIQPAKLEDSAVYLCASSPRHIYEQYFGPGTRLTVT.

The chain has TRBV20-1 and TRBJ1-1; the D is unclear. CDR3 length equals 11 residues. CDR1 is DFQATT and CDR2 is SNEGSKA in the germline V gene (reference sequence). The CDR3 sequence is CFTVVNTEAFF. In nucleotides, the CDR3 is TGCTTTACAGTTGTGAACACTGAAGCTTTCTTT.

The chain combines TRBV25-1 with TRBJ2-5; 8 bases line up with TRBD1. The V gene's germline CDR1 is MGHDK and CDR2 SYGVNS. Trimming at V came to 4 bases and at J to 3 bases, leaving 4 bases not matched to a gene. The CDR3 consists of 14 residues. This CDR3 is CASSAWTGKETQYF. The DNA for the CDR3 is TGTGCCAGCAGTGCATGGACAGGGAAAGAGACCCAGTACTTC.

The rearrangement uses TRBV10-3 and TRBJ2-7; TRBD2 is a possible D gene (5 bases). Trimming stripped 3 bases from V and 7 bases from J, with 16 bases between. The length of the CDR3 is 14 residues. Germline V CDR1 and CDR2: ENHRY, SYGVKD. The CDR3 reads CAISEVEGSGEQYF. The CDR3 DNA sequence: TGTGCCATCAGTGAAGTGGAAGGGTCGGGAGAGCAGTACTTC.

To note about this clone: The junction differs from germline at one of its ends, possibly a read error. V usage is TRBV6-6 and J usage is TRBJ1-2, with D unclear. The V gene's germline CDR1 is MNHNY and CDR2 SVGAGI (reference sequence). The CDR3 is 11 residues long. In nucleotides, the CDR3 is TGTGTCAGCAGTTACAACTATGGCTACACCTTC. Protein: CVSSYNYGYTF.

V is TRBV10-3 and J is TRBJ2-7, with a tentative D call TRBD2 (6 bases). This CDR3 is built from 14 residues. The germline CDR1 and CDR2 sequences are ENHRY and SYGVKD. Trimming stripped 6 bases from V and 0 bases from J, with 12 bases between. The CDR3 region has the DNA TGTGCCATCAGCAGTGGGGGGAGCTCCTACGAGCAGTACTTC. Residues: CAISSGGSSYEQYF.

V and J are TRBV7-8 and TRBJ2-1; the match to TRBD2 covers 7 bases. J was trimmed by 2 bases and V by 5 bases; bases with no gene match: 6. The CDR3 contains 15 residues. Germline values: CDR1 SGHVS, CDR2 FQNEAQ. The CDR3 DNA sequence: TGTGCCAGCAGCCCCCTCCGGGGGGCCTACAATGAGCAGTTCTTC. It yields the protein CASSPLRGAYNEQFF.

This chain uses TRBV10-3 with TRBJ2-1; tentatively, D is TRBD2 (5 bases). Germline V lookup: CDR1 ENHRY, CDR2 SYGVKD. V lost 10 bases and J lost 9, with 22 bases in between. The CDR3 sequence is 14 residues long. CDR3 sequence reads: CATALNTGGTEQFF. CDR3 nucleotides: TGTGCCACCGCCCTCAATACTGGAGGCACTGAGCAGTTCTTC.